In this sample, the clone carrying this TCR beta chain turned up many times. V lost 5 bases, J lost 0 bases, and 5 bases stayed unmatched. From germline, CDR1 is SGHTA and CDR2 FQGNSA. The CDR3 is made up of 15 amino acids. The sample originates from a study of T cell repertoires in cytomegalovirus infection. TCRdb independently ran MiXCR on the reads; one entry per CDR3 protein. The profile shows tens of thousands of distinct CDR3 sequences, more than 3% of them singletons. The chain has TRBV7-2 and TRBJ1-2; 8 nucleotides match TRBD1. The sequence was obtained from a human donor in good health (CMV status not recorded). Some clones in this sample may be carry-over from other donors' samples. Sequences were obtained from PBMCs. The DNA for the CDR3 is TGTGCCAGCAGCCCACCACAGGGGGCTAACTATGGCTACACCTTC. Protein sequence: CASSPPQGANYGYTF.